This T cell receptor (beta chain) appears in the sequencing data of a study of glioma-infiltrating T cells after dendritic cell vaccination. Overall study context: Treatment, given 2003 to 2012, was autologous tumor lysate-pulsed dendritic cell vaccination.

The CDR3 length is 12 residues. Germline loops: CDR1 SGHVS, CDR2 FQNEAQ. Trimming removed 0 bases from V and 16 bases from J, with 13 bases in between. Clones were sequenced by immunoSEQ multiplex PCR, and TCRdb holds only the in-frame ones, with some missing. There are 70,000 to 95,000 clones in the sample; about nine tenths occur only once, and around 2.1% lies in the top ten. A single count supports this clone. Sample time point: after dendritic cell vaccination, including at tumor progression/relapse. The chain combines TRBV7-8 with TRBJ2-1, with D tentatively TRBD2 (6 bases). The source material was blood, sampled after dendritic cell vaccination. The TCR sequence derives from a human donor with glioblastoma. CDR3 loop: CASSLARDRPFF. CDR3 in DNA: TGTGCCAGCAGCTTAGCGCGGGATCGACCCTTCTTC. The full variable domain, completed using reference TRBV7-8 and TRBJ2-1, is GAGVSQSPRYKVAKRGQDVALRCDPISGHVSLFWYQQALGQGPEFLTYFQNEAQLDKSGLPSDRFFAERPEGSVSTLKIQRTQQEDSAVYLCASSLARDRPFFGPGTRLTVL.